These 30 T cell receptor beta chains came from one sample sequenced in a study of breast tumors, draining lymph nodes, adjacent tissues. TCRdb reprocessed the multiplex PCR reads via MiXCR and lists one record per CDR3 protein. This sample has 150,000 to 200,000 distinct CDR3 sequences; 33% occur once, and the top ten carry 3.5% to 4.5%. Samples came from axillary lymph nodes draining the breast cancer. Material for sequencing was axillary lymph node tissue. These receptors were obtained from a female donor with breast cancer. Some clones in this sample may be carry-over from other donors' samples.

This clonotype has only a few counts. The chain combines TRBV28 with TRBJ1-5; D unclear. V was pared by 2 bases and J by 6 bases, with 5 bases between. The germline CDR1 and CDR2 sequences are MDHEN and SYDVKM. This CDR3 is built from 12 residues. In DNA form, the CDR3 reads TGTGCCAGCAGTTTACAGCGTCAGCCCCAGCATTTT. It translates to CASSLQRQPQHF.

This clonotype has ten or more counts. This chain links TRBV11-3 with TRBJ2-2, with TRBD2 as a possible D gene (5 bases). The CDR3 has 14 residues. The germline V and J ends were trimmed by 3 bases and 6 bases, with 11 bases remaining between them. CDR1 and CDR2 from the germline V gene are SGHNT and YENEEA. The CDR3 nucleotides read TGTGCCAGCAGCTTGACGGGATCACCCGGGGAGCTGTTTTTT. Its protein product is CASSLTGSPGELFF.

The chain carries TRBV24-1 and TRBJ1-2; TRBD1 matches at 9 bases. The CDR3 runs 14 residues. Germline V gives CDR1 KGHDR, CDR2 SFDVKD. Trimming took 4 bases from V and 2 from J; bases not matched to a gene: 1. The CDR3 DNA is TGTGCCACCAGTGAACAGGGGGCGAACTATGGCTACACCTTC. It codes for CATSEQGANYGYTF.

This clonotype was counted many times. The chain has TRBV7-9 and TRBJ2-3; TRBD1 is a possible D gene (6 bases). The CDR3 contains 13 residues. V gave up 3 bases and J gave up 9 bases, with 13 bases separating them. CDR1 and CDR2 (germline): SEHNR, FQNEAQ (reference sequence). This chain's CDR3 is CASSFPGTITQYF. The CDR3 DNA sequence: TGTGCCAGCAGCTTCCCCGGGACAATCACGCAGTATTTT. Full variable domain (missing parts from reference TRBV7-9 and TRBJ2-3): DTGVSQNPRHKITKRGQNVTFRCDPISEHNRLYWYRQTLGQGPEFLTYFQNEAQLEKSRLLSDRFSAERPKGSFSTLEIQRTEQGDSAMYLCASSFPGTITQYFGPGTRLTVL.

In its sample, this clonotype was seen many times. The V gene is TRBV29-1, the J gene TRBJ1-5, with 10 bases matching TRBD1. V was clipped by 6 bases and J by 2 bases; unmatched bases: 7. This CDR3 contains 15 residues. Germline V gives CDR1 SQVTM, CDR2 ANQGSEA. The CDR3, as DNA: TGCAGCGTGACGACAGGGGGCGTCGGCAATCAGCCCCAGCATTTT. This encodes CSVTTGGVGNQPQHF.

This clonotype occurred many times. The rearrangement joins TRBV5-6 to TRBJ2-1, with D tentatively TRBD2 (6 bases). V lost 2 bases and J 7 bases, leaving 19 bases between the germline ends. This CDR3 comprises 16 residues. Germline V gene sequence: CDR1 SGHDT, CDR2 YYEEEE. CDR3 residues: CASSFTGLSQGNEQFF. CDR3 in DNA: TGTGCCAGCAGCTTCACGGGACTTTCTCAGGGAAATGAGCAGTTCTTC.

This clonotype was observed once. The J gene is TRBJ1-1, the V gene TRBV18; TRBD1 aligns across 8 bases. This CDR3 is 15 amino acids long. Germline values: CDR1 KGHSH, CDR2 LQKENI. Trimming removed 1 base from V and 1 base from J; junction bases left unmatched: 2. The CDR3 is CASSPRTGKNTEAFF. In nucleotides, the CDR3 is TGTGCCAGCTCACCACGGACAGGGAAGAACACTGAAGCTTTCTTT.

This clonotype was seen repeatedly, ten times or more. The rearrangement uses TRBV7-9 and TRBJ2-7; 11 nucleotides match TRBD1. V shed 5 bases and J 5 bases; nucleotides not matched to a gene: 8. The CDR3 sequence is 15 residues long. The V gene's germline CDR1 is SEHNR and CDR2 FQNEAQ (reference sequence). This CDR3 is CASSPRGQGAHEQYF. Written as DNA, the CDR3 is TGTGCCAGCAGCCCACGAGGACAGGGGGCCCACGAGCAGTACTTC.

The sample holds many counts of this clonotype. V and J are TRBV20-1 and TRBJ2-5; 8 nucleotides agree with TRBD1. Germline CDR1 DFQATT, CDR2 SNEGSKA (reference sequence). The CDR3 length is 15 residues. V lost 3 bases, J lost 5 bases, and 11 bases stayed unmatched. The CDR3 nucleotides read TGCAGTGCTAGGAATGATGGCAGGGGGCGGGAGACCCAGTACTTC. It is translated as CSARNDGRGRETQYF.

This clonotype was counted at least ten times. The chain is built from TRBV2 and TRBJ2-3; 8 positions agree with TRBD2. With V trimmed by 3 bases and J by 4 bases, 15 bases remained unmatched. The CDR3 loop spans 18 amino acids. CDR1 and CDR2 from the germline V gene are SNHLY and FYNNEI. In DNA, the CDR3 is TGTGCCAGCAGTGATATTAGCGGGATACAGAGAGACCCAGATACGCAGTATTTT. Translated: CASSDISGIQRDPDTQYF.

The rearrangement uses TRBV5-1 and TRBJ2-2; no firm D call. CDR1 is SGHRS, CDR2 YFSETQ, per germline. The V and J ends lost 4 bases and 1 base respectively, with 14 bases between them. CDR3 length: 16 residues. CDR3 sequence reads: CASSEANSGNTGELFF. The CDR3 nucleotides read TGCGCCAGCAGCGAGGCCAACTCAGGGAACACCGGGGAGCTGTTTTTT.

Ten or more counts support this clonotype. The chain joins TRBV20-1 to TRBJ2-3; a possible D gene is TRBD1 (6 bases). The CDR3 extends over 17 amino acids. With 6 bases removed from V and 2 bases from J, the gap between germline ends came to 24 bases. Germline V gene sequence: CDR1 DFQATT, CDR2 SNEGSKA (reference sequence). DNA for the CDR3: TGCAGTGCCAGGGGAGATTCAGCGCTAGCCTCCACAGATACGCAGTATTTT. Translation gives CSARGDSALASTDTQYF.

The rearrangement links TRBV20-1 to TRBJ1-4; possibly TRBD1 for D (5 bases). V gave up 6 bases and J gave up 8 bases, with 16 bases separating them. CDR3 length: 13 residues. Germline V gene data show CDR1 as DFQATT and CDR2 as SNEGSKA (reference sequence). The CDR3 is CSAGPSGIEKLFF. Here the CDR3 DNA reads TGCAGTGCGGGGCCTAGCGGGATCGAAAAACTGTTTTTT.

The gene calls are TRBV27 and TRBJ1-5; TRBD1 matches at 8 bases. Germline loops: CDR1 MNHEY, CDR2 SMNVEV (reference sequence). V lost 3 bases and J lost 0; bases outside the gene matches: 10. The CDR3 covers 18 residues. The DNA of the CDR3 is TGTGCCAGCAGTTTGGCCCCCCCGGACAGGGTTAGCAATCAGCCCCAGCATTTT. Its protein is CASSLAPPDRVSNQPQHF.

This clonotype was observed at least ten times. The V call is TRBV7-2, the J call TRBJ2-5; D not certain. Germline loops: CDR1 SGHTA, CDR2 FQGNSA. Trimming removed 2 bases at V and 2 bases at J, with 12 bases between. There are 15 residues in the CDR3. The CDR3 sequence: CASSLFAVIQETQYF. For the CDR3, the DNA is TGTGCCAGCAGCTTATTCGCAGTAATACAAGAGACCCAGTACTTC. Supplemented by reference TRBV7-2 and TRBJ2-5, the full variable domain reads GAGVSQSPSNKVTEKGKDVELRCDPISGHTALYWYRQSLGQGLEFLIYFQGNSAPDKSGLPSDRFSAERTGGSVSTLTIQRTQQEDSAVYLCASSLFAVIQETQYFGPGTRLLVL.

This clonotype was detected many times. This chain's CDR3 is CASSARLAGVAYEQYF. The CDR3 region has the DNA TGTGCCAGCAGCGCACGACTAGCGGGGGTCGCCTACGAGCAGTACTTC. The chain links TRBV7-2 to TRBJ2-7; 12 bases are shared with TRBD2. There are 16 residues in the CDR3. J was trimmed by 2 bases and V by 5 bases; bases with no gene match: 7. In germline, CDR1 is SGHTA, CDR2 FQGNSA.

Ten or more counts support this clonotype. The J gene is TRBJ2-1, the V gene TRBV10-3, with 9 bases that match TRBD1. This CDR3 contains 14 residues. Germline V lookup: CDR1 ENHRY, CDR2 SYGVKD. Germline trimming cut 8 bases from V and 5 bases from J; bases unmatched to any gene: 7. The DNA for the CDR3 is TGTGCCATCTCCGGGACAGGGTTCCACAATGAGCAGTTCTTC. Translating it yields CAISGTGFHNEQFF.

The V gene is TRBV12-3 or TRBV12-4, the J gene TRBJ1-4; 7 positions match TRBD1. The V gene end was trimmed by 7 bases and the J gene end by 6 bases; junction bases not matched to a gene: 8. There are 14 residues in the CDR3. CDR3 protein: CASMPGRGDEKLFF. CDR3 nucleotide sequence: TGTGCCAGCATGCCCGGCAGGGGGGATGAAAAACTGTTTTTT.

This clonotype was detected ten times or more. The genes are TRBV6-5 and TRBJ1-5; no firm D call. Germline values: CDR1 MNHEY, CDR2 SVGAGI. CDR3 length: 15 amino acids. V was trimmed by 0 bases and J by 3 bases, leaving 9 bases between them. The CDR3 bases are TGTGCCAGCAGTTACTCTAAAGGGTTCAATCAGCCCCAGCATTTT. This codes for CASSYSKGFNQPQHF.

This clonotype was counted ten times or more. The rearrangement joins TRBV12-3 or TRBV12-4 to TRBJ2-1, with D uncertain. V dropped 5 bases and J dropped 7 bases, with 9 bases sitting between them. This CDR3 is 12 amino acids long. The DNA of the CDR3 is TGTGCCAGCAGTCTCCGACCAAATGAGCAGTTCTTC. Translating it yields CASSLRPNEQFF.

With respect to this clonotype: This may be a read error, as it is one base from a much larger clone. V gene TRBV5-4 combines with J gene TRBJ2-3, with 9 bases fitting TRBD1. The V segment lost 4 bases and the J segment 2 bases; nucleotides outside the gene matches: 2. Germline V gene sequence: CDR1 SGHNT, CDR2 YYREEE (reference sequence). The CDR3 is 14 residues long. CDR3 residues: CASSRDRATDTQYF. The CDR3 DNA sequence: TGTGCCAGCAGCAGGGACAGGGCCACAGATACGCAGTATTTT. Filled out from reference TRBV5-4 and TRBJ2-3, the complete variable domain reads ETGVTQSPTHLIKTRGQQVTLRCSSQSGHNTVSWYQQALGQGPQFIFQYYREEENGRGNFPPRFSGLQFPNYSSELNVNALELDDSALYLCASSRDRATDTQYFGPGTRLTVL.

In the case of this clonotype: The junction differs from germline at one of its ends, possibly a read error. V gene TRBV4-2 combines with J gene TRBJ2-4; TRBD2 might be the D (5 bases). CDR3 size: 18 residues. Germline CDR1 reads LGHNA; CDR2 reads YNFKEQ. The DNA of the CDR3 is TGTGCCAGCAGCCCCTCCCTCGGTAGGACTGTAGCCAAAAACATTCAGTGCTTC. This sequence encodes CASSPSLGRTVAKNIQCF.

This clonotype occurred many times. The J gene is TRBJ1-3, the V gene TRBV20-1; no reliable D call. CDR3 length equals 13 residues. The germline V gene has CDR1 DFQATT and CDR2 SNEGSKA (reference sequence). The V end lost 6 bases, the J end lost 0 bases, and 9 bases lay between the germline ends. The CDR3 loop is CSASLDSGNTIYF. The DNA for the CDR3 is TGCAGTGCGAGCTTGGACTCTGGAAACACCATATATTTT.

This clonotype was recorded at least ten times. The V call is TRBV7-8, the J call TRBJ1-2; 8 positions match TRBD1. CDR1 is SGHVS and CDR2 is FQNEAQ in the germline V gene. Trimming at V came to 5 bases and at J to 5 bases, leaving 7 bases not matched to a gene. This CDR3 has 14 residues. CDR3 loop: CASSMDREVYGYTF. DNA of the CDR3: TGTGCCAGCAGCATGGACAGGGAGGTTTATGGCTACACCTTC.

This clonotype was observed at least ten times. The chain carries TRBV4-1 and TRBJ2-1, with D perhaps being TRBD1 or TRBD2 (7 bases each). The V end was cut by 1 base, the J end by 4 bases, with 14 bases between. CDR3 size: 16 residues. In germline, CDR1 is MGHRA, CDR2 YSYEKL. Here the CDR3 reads CASSQAGGARYNEQFF. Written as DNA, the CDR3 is TGCGCCAGCAGCCAAGCAGGGGGGGCGCGATACAATGAGCAGTTCTTC.

Written as DNA, the CDR3 is TGTGCCAGCAGAGCTAGCGGGGGGAAAAATGAGCAGTTCTTC. It translates to CASRASGGKNEQFF. V is TRBV6-2 or TRBV6-3 and J is TRBJ2-1; 11 bases agree with TRBD2. The V segment lost 6 bases and the J segment 7 bases; nucleotides outside the gene matches: 5. Germline-derived CDR1 and CDR2 are MNHEY and SVGEGT. The CDR3 sequence is 14 residues long.

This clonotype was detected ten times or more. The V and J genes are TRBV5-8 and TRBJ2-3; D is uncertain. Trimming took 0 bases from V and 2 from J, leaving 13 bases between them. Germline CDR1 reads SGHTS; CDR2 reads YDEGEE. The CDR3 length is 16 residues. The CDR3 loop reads CASSLALAPSTDTQYF. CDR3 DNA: TGTGCCAGCAGCTTGGCCTTGGCCCCCTCCACAGATACGCAGTATTTT.

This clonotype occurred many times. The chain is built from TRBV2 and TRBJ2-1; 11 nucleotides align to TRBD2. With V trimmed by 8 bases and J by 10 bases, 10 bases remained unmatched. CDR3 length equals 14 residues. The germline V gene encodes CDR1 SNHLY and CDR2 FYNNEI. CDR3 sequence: CASVLAGGGWEQFF. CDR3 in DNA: TGTGCCAGCGTTCTAGCGGGAGGTGGTTGGGAGCAGTTCTTC.

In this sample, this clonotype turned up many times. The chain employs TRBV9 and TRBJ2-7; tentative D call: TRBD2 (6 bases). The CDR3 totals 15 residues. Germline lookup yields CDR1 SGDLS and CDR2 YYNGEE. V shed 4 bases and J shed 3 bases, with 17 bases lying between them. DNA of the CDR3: TGTGCCAGCAGCCCTCGTTTGGCGGGGCACTACGAGCAGTACTTC. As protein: CASSPRLAGHYEQYF.

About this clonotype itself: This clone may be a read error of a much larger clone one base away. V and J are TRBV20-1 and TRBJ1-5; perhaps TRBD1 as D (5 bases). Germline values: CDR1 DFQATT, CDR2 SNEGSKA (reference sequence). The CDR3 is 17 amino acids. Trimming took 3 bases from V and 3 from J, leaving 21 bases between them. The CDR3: CSARTLLGGGNNQPQHF. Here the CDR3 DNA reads TGCAGTGCTAGGACCCTATTGGGGGGGGGTAACAATCAGCCCCAGCATTTT.